One and the same sample provided the 15 T cell receptor beta chains below, sequenced in a study of technical replicates of blood from a handful of donors. TCRdb's table, derived via immunoSEQ multiplex PCR, lists solely in-frame clones and lacks some. The sample carries roughly 83,000 clones, around nine tenths recorded once. Sequenced: T cells isolated from PBMCs. Receptors were obtained from a human donor in good health.

The rearrangement joins TRBV6-5 to TRBJ1-1; TRBD1 might be the D (5 bases). Germline assignment: CDR1 MNHEY and CDR2 SVGAGI. Trimming cost V 4 bases and J 3 bases, with 15 bases left between them. This CDR3 has 15 residues. The CDR3 sequence: CASSFISRGDTEAFF. CDR3 in DNA: TGTGCCAGCAGTTTCATTTCACGGGGGGACACTGAAGCTTTCTTT.

CDR3 loop: CASSLLWTGGSYGYTF. CDR3 coding DNA: TGTGCCAGCAGTTTACTTTGGACAGGGGGTTCTTATGGCTACACCTTC. V and J are TRBV28 and TRBJ1-2, with 10 bases lining up with TRBD1. The J segment lost 5 bases and the V segment lost 2 bases, leaving 8 bases of the junction unmatched. The germline CDR1 and CDR2 sequences are MDHEN and SYDVKM. This CDR3 spans 16 amino acids.

The chain carries TRBV5-1 and TRBJ1-2, with D uncertain. Trimming removed 0 bases at V and 10 bases at J, with 10 bases between. In germline, CDR1 is SGHRS, CDR2 YFSETQ. The CDR3 loop spans 12 amino acids. CDR3 amino acids: CASSLAGDLYTF. The CDR3 region has the DNA TGCGCCAGCAGCTTGGCGGGAGACCTCTACACCTTC.

This chain links TRBV7-3 with TRBJ1-1; 8 nucleotides match TRBD1. The J segment lost 5 bases and the V segment lost 5 bases, leaving 4 bases of the junction unmatched. Germline V gene sequence: CDR1 SGHTA, CDR2 FQGTGA. The CDR3 totals 13 residues. CDR3 bases: TGTGCCAGCAGCACAACAGGGGGGACTGAAGCTTTCTTT. Protein: CASSTTGGTEAFF. The full variable domain, completed using reference TRBV7-3 and TRBJ1-1, is GAGVSQTPSNKVTEKGKYVELRCDPISGHTALYWYRQSLGQGPEFLIYFQGTGAADDSGLPNDRFFAVRPEGSVSTLKIQRTERGDSAVYLCASSTTGGTEAFFGQGTRLTVV.

The J gene is TRBJ2-1, the V gene TRBV4-2, with a possible D match to TRBD1 (8 bases). This CDR3 spans 16 amino acids. Per germline, CDR1 LGHNA and CDR2 YNFKEQ. Trimming took off 0 bases at V and 6 bases at J, with 15 bases between the two ends. The CDR3 DNA reads as TGTGCCAGCAGCCAAGACGCACAGGGGGGGTCCAATGAGCAGTTCTTC. This translates into CASSQDAQGGSNEQFF.

In its sample, this clone was seen once. V usage is TRBV2 and J usage is TRBJ2-7; 8 nucleotides line up with TRBD1. The trim removed 6 bases at V and 3 bases at J, leaving 7 bases unmatched. In germline, CDR1 is SNHLY, CDR2 FYNNEI. The CDR3 totals 14 residues. The CDR3 here is CASSLDRDHYEQYF. Here the CDR3 DNA reads TGTGCCAGCAGCCTGGACAGGGATCACTACGAGCAGTACTTC.

The genes are TRBV29-1 and TRBJ1-5; 9 nucleotides line up with TRBD1. There are 13 residues in the CDR3. Germline CDR1 SQVTM, CDR2 ANQGSEA. J lost 2 bases, V lost 6 bases, and 2 bases had no gene match. The chain's CDR3 is CSVGTGRNQPQHF. CDR3 DNA: TGCAGCGTGGGGACAGGGCGCAATCAGCCCCAGCATTTT.

The chain couples TRBV4-1 to TRBJ2-2; tentatively, D is TRBD2 (5 bases). V lost 1 base and J lost 8, with 26 bases in between. The CDR3 has 19 residues. Germline CDR1 and CDR2: MGHRA and YSYEKL. CDR3 coding DNA: TGCGCCAGCAGCCAAGGAGGGCCGGTGGTGGGCCGACGAGCGGGGGAGCTGTTTTTT. Residues: CASSQGGPVVGRRAGELFF.

The chain has TRBV28 and TRBJ2-7, with D maybe TRBD1 (5 bases). Trimming removed 1 base from V and 2 bases from J, with 9 bases in between. Germline CDR1 is MDHEN and CDR2 is SYDVKM. CDR3 length: 14 amino acids. The DNA for the CDR3 is TGTGCCAGCAGTTTATCCTACAGGACCTACGAGCAGTACTTC. Translating gives CASSLSYRTYEQYF. Full variable domain (missing parts from reference TRBV28 and TRBJ2-7): DVKVTQSSRYLVKRTGEKVFLECVQDMDHENMFWYRQDPGLGLRLIYFSYDVKMKEKGDIPEGYSVSREKKERFSLILESASTNQTSMYLCASSLSYRTYEQYFGPGTRLTVT.

This rearrangement joins TRBV28 to TRBJ1-2; D gene unclear. The CDR3 is 14 residues long. CDR1 is MDHEN, CDR2 SYDVKM, per germline. With 2 bases removed from V and 1 base from J, the gap between germline ends came to 8 bases. The CDR3 nucleotides are TGTGCCAGCAGTTTAAGTCGGGGTAACTATGGCTACACCTTC. The encoded protein is CASSLSRGNYGYTF.

This chain uses TRBV11-2 with TRBJ2-7; D ambiguous. The germline V gene encodes CDR1 SGHAT and CDR2 FQNNGV. This CDR3 is 17 amino acids long. V gave up 6 bases and J gave up 3 bases, with 24 bases separating them. CDR3 sequence reads: CASSYPPITDPGYEQYF. In DNA, the CDR3 is TGTGCCAGCAGTTACCCCCCAATTACCGACCCAGGCTACGAGCAGTACTTC.

The chain carries TRBV11-2 and TRBJ1-1, with D perhaps TRBD1 (6 bases). V was trimmed by 5 bases and J by 2 bases, leaving 18 bases between them. Germline CDR1 is SGHAT and CDR2 is FQNNGV. This CDR3 comprises 16 residues. CDR3 bases: TGTGCCAGCAGCCGAGGGGGTGGGGGGGTAAACACTGAAGCTTTCTTT. This gives the protein CASSRGGGGVNTEAFF.

The V call is TRBV6-1, the J call TRBJ2-7, with D unresolved. The CDR3 extends over 13 amino acids. In germline, CDR1 is MNHNS, CDR2 SASEGT. V lost 3 bases, J lost 7 bases, and 13 bases lay in between. The CDR3 sequence: CASSDSARLEQYF. Here the CDR3 DNA reads TGTGCCAGCAGTGACTCAGCCCGACTTGAGCAGTACTTC.

This chain connects TRBV11-2 to TRBJ1-2, with D perhaps matching TRBD1 (6 bases). Between the trimmed V and J ends, which lost 1 base and 4 bases, there was a span of 16 bases. This CDR3 is built from 16 residues. Germline V gives CDR1 SGHAT, CDR2 FQNNGV. CDR3 in DNA: TGTGCCAGCAGCTTAGTATCCGAGGACAGAGGCTATGGCTACACCTTC. Protein: CASSLVSEDRGYGYTF.

This clone was observed a single time. This rearrangement joins TRBV7-2 to TRBJ1-6, with TRBD1 matching 7 bases. The V segment lost 8 bases and the J segment 9 bases; nucleotides outside the gene matches: 7. The germline V gene encodes CDR1 SGHTA and CDR2 FQGNSA. The CDR3 runs 13 residues. The CDR3 coding sequence is TGTGCCAGCCAAGCAGGGGGAGGTTCACCCCTCCACTTT. Amino acids: CASQAGGGSPLHF.